A selection of T cell receptor beta chains follows, all from one sample in a study of blood T cell repertoires in COVID-19. Profiling relied on immunoSEQ multiplex PCR, and the TCRdb table lists in-frame clones only, not all of them. This table holds some 130,000 clones, around 85% found once. The specimen sequenced was peripheral blood. The receptor source for this set is a human donor in a cohort sampled during active COVID-19. Both conserved end residues are part of each CDR3. Each record gives: clone size, V gene, J gene, D gene, CDR3 DNA, CDR3 protein. D genes are given only for firm matches. Only some rows state a clone size, as once, few, many or a class for expanded clones.

.,TRBV18,TRBJ2-5,.,TGTGCCAGCTCACGAGGAGGCCAAGAGACCCAGTACTTC,CASSRGGQETQYF
.,TRBV6-2/TRBV6-3,TRBJ1-2,TRBD1,TGTGCCAGCAGCCGACGACAGGGGGCGCTCTATGGCTACACCTTC,CASSRRQGALYGYTF
.,TRBV6-4,TRBJ1-1,.,TGTGCCAGCAGTGGAGCCCTGAACACTGAAGCTTTCTTT,CASSGALNTEAFF
.,TRBV9,TRBJ1-2,.,TGTGCCAGCAGCGTAGACCACAGTCTAAGCTATGGCTACACCTTC,CASSVDHSLSYGYTF
once,TRBV7-2,TRBJ2-5,.,TGTGCCAGCAGCCTTCCCGGAGAGACCCAGTACTTC,CASSLPGETQYF
.,TRBV18,TRBJ2-7,.,TGTGCCAGCTCACCTTACCAGGGGAGTAACTACGAGCAGTACTTC,CASSPYQGSNYEQYF
.,TRBV28,TRBJ1-1,.,TGTGCCAGCAGTCCTCCCCCAGGGGCCGCCCGAGCTTTCTTT,CASSPPPGAARAFF
once,TRBV5-1,TRBJ1-2,.,TGCGCCAGCAGGATTCGACAGGAACCTGGCTACACCTTC,CASRIRQEPGYTF
few,TRBV19,TRBJ1-2,TRBD1,TGTGCCAGTAGTCGACAGGGCTTAGATGGCTACACCTTC,CASSRQGLDGYTF
.,TRBV7-8,TRBJ1-2,.,TGTGCCAGCAGCCCCCGGGTGGGTCCCTATGGCTACACCTTC,CASSPRVGPYGYTF
.,TRBV5-6,TRBJ1-2,.,TGTGCCAGCAGCTCGCGGTTCGCCCGTCATGGCTACACCTTC,CASSSRFARHGYTF
.,TRBV6-6,TRBJ2-7,TRBD1,TGTGCCAGCAGCCGGGACAGGGGCTCCTACGAGCAGTACTTC,CASSRDRGSYEQYF
few,TRBV3-1/TRBV3-2,TRBJ1-2,.,TGTGCCAGCAGCCAAGGGACTCAGTATAGCTACACCTTC,CASSQGTQYSYTF
.,TRBV7-2,TRBJ2-5,TRBD1,TGTGCCAGCAGCTTAGAGACAGGGGCCAAAGAGACCCAGTACTTC,CASSLETGAKETQYF
.,TRBV15,TRBJ1-1,.,TGTGCCACCAGCAATAGAAACGGGGATGAAGCTTTCTTT,CATSNRNGDEAFF
.,TRBV5-1,TRBJ1-2,.,TGCGCCAGCAGCTTACAGGGTGGCTATGGCTACACCTTC,CASSLQGGYGYTF
few,TRBV13,TRBJ1-3,.,TGTGCCAGCAGCTTAGGGACAAATGGAAACACCATATATTTT,CASSLGTNGNTIYF
.,TRBV2,TRBJ2-7,.,TGTGCCAGCAGTGAGGCGACCGGGACTTCGGGGGTCTACGAGCAGTACTTC,CASSEATGTSGVYEQYF
.,TRBV11-3,TRBJ2-5,.,TGTGCCAGCAGCTTAAGGGGCCTAAGAACCCAGTACTTC,CASSLRGLRTQYF
.,TRBV7-2,TRBJ2-5,TRBD2,TGTGCCAGCAGCCCTAGCGGGAAAGTTGGTGAGACCCAGTACTTC,CASSPSGKVGETQYF
.,TRBV7-3,TRBJ2-4,.,TGTGCCAGCAGCCTCTCGGGAAAAAACATTCAGTACTTC,CASSLSGKNIQYF
.,TRBV6-5,TRBJ1-2,TRBD1,TGTGCCAGCAGAACCAGGACAGGGGGCTATGGCTACACCTTC,CASRTRTGGYGYTF
.,TRBV2,TRBJ2-1,.,TGTGCCAGCAGTGAGTTAGTAGCGCCTTACAATGAGCAGTTCTTC,CASSELVAPYNEQFF
.,TRBV5-4,TRBJ1-1,.,TGTGCCAGCAGAACAGAGATGAACACTGAAGCTTTCTTT,CASRTEMNTEAFF
.,TRBV5-1,TRBJ2-1,TRBD2,TGCGCCAGCAGCTTGCTGGTAGCGGGGGCAGGATGGAATGAGCAGTTCTTC,CASSLLVAGAGWNEQFF
.,TRBV19,TRBJ1-1,TRBD1,TGTGCCAGTAGTATAGGACAGGGGGGCGAAGCTTTCTTT,CASSIGQGGEAFF
.,TRBV29-1,TRBJ2-3,.,TGCAGCGTTCGTCCAGATACGCAGTATTTT,CSVRPDTQYF
.,TRBV7-7,TRBJ2-6,TRBD1,TGTGCTAGCAGCCCTGACAGGGCTGGGGCCAACGTCCTGACTTTC,CASSPDRAGANVLTF
.,TRBV12-3/TRBV12-4,TRBJ1-1,.,TGTGCCAGCAGTTTGTTCGGGGGGGAAGCTTTCTTT,CASSLFGGEAFF
.,TRBV7-8,TRBJ2-2,.,TGTGCCAGCAGCCCCCGGGTGGGGGAGCTGTTTTTT,CASSPRVGELFF
.,TRBV7-2,TRBJ1-1,TRBD1,TGTGCCAGCCACACAGGGGGCATGGTCACTGAAGCTTTCTTT,CASHTGGMVTEAFF
once,TRBV9,TRBJ2-7,TRBD1,TGTGCCAGCAGCGCCCGACAGGGACACGAGCAGTACTTC,CASSARQGHEQYF
.,TRBV4-1,TRBJ2-3,TRBD2,TGCGCCAGCAGCCCCCGGACTAGCGTCACAGATACGCAGTATTTT,CASSPRTSVTDTQYF
.,TRBV30,TRBJ1-6,.,TGTGCCTGGAGTTTCGAGGGGACAAGCCTTCAGGGATCACCCCTCCACTTT,CAWSFEGTSLQGSPLHF
.,TRBV25-1,TRBJ1-5,TRBD1,TGTGCCAGCAGTGAACACGGTCAGGGGGGTCAGCCCCAGCATTTT,CASSEHGQGGQPQHF
.,TRBV5-1,TRBJ2-3,TRBD2,TGCGCCAGCTCTGAGCGGGGGGGCACAGATACGCAGTATTTT,CASSERGGTDTQYF
.,TRBV5-4,TRBJ1-3,TRBD1,TGTGCCAGCAGCGCGTCCCGGGACAGGTTCAACACCATATATTTT,CASSASRDRFNTIYF
.,TRBV5-6,TRBJ2-2,.,TGTGCCAGCAGCTTGGCCCTCGCAGGTTGGGCCGGGGAGCTGTTTTTT,CASSLALAGWAGELFF
.,TRBV6-2/TRBV6-3,TRBJ2-7,TRBD1,TGTGCCAGCAGTATCCCCGGGACAGGGGTTGGGGAGCAGTACTTC,CASSIPGTGVGEQYF
few,TRBV5-1,TRBJ1-6,.,TGCGCCAGCAGTAACGCAGGGTTTGATTCACCCCTCCACTTT,CASSNAGFDSPLHF
.,TRBV7-9,TRBJ2-5,TRBD2,TGTGCCAGCAGCTCCGGACTAGCGGGGTACCAAGAGACCCAGTACTTC,CASSSGLAGYQETQYF
few,TRBV7-9,TRBJ1-2,TRBD1,TGTGCCAGCAGCTTAGAAACAGGGGTAGGAGGCTACACCTTC,CASSLETGVGGYTF
.,TRBV6-2/TRBV6-3,TRBJ2-2,TRBD2,TGTGCCAGCAGTTACGAGCTAGCGGGACCCCAAATAAACACCGGGGAGCTGTTTTTT,CASSYELAGPQINTGELFF
.,TRBV7-8,TRBJ1-5,TRBD1,TGTGCCAGCAGCATCCGGGACAGGGGGCTCAATCAGCCCCAGCATTTT,CASSIRDRGLNQPQHF
.,TRBV7-8,TRBJ1-2,TRBD1,TGTGCCAGCAGCTTTAGGACGGACAGGGTCAGTGGCTACACCTTC,CASSFRTDRVSGYTF
.,TRBV3-1/TRBV3-2,TRBJ1-2,.,TGTGCCAGGATACAGGGCAACTATGGCTACACCTTC,CARIQGNYGYTF
.,TRBV30,TRBJ1-2,TRBD1,TGTGCCTGTCCCGGGACAGGGGGGCGTGGTGGCTACACCTTC,CACPGTGGRGGYTF
many,TRBV11-3,TRBJ1-1,.,TGTGCCAGCAGCTACCAGATGAACACTGAAGCTTTCTTT,CASSYQMNTEAFF
.,TRBV6-2/TRBV6-3,TRBJ2-1,.,TGTGCCAGCAGTTACCCAGGGTATCAGAATGAGCAGTTCTTC,CASSYPGYQNEQFF
few,TRBV21-1,TRBJ1-5,.,TGTGCCAGCAGCAAAAATCACCGCGGCAATCAGCCCCAGCATTTT,CASSKNHRGNQPQHF